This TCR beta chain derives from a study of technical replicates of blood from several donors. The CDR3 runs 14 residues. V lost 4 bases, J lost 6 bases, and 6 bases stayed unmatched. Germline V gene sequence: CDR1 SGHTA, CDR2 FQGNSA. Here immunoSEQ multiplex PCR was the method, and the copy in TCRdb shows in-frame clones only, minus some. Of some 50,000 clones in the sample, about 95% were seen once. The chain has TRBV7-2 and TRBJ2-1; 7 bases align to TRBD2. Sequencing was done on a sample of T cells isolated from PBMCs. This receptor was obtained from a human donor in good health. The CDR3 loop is CASSSGGSPNEQFF. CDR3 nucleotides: TGTGCCAGCAGCTCCGGGGGGTCTCCCAATGAGCAGTTCTTC.